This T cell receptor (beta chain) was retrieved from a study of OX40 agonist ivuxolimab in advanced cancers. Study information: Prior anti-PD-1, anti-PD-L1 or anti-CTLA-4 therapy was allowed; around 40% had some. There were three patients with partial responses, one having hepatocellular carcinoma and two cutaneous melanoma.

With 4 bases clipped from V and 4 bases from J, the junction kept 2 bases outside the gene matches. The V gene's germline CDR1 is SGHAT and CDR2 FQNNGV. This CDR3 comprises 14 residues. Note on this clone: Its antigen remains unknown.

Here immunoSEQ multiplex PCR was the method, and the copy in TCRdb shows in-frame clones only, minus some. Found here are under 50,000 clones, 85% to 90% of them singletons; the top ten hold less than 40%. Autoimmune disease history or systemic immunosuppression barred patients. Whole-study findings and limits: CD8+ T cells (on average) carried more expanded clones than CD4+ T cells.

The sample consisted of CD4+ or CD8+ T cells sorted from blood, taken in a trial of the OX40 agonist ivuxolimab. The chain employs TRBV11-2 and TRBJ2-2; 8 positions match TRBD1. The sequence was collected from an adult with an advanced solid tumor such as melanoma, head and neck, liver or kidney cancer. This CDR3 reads CASSWTGSTGELFF. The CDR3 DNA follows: TGTGCCAGCAGCTGGACAGGGAGCACCGGGGAGCTGTTTTTT.